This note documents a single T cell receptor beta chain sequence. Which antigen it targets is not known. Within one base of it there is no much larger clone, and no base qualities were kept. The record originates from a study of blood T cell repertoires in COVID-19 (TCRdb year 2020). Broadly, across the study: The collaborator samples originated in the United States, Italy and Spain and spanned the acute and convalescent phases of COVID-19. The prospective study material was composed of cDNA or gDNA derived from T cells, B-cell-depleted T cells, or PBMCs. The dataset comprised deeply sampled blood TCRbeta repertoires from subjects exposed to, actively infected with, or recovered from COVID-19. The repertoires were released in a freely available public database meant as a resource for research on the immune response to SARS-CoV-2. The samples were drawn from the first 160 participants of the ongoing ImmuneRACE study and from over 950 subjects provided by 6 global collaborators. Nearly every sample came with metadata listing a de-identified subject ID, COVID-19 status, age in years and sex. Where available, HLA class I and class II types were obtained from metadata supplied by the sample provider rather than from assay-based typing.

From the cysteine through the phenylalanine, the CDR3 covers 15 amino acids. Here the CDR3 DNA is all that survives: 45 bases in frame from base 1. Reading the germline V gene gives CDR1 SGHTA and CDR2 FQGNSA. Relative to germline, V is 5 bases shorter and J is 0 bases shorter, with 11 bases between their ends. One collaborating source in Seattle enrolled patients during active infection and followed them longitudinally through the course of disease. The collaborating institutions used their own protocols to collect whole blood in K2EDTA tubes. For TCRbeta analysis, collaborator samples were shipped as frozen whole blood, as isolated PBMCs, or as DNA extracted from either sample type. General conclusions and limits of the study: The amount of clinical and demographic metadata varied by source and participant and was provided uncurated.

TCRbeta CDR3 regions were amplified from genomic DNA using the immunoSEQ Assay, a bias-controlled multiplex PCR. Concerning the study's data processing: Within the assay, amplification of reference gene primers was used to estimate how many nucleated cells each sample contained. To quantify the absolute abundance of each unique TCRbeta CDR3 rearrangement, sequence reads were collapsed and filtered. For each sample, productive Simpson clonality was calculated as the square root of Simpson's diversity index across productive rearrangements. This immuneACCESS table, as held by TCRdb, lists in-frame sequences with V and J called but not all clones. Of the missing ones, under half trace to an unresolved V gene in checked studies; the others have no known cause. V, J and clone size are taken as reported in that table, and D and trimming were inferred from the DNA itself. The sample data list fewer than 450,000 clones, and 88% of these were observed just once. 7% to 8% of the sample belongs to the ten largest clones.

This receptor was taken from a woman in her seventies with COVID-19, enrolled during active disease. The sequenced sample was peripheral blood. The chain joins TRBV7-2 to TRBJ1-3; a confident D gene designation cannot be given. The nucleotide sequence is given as TGTGCCAGCAGCCTAATTGTTAACTCTGGAAACACCATATATTTT. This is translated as CASSLIVNSGNTIYF.